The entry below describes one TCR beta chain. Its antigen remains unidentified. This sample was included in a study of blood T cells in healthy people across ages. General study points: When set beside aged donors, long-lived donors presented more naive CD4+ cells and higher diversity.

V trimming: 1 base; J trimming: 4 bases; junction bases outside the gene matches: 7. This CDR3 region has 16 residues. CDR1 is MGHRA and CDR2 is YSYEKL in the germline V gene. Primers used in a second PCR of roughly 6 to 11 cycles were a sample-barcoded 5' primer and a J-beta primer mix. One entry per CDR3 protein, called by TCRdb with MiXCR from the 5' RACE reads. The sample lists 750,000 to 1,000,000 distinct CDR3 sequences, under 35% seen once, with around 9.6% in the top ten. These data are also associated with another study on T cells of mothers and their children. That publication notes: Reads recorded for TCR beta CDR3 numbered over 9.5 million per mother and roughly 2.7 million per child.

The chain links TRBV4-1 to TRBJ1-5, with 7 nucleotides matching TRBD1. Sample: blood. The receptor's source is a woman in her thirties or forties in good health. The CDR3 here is CASSQVVETGNQPQHF. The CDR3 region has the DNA TGCGCCAGCAGCCAAGTGGTGGAGACAGGGAATCAGCCCCAGCATTTT.